What follows is one T cell receptor beta chain and its context. Antigen specificity is unknown. The CDR3 loop spans 17 amino acids. Germline values: CDR1 SGHRS, CDR2 YFSETQ. Unmatched junction bases numbered 4, after V lost 3 bases and J lost 3 bases. PCR primers comprised 60 Vbeta and 13 Jbeta primers. As originally analysed: Per a later analysis, the number of unique TCR beta chains was about 80 million, of which roughly 11 million were shared. TCRdb's copy holds only in-frame clones and misses some; the assay was immunoSEQ multiplex PCR. For V, J and clone size, that table is used; D and trimming come from the DNA. The sample gives 150,000 to 200,000 clones, less than 85% of which show up once; over 1.2% is in the top ten. This record belongs to a study of cytomegalovirus exposure and HLA in healthy donors. Study summary: Genotyping showed around 80% of approximately 430 donors falling in the Caucasian-associated ancestry cluster. Points from the study as a whole: CMV serostatus alone was available as immune exposure information. Researchers catalogued roughly 150 TCR beta chains as cytomegalovirus-associated.

The TCR originated in a man aged 55 to 70 in good health and CMV-seronegative. The sequenced material came from PBMCs. The chain has TRBV5-1 and TRBJ2-3; TRBD2 aligns across 16 bases. The CDR3 nucleotides read TGCGCCAGCAGCTCGGGACTAGCGGGAGGGAGAACAGATACGCAGTATTTT. The encoded protein is CASSSGLAGGRTDTQYF.